The 15 T cell receptor beta chains below all came from one sample that was sequenced in a study of blood T cell repertoires in COVID-19. Libraries were prepared by immunoSEQ multiplex PCR; TCRdb keeps only in-frame clonotypes and omits some of them. This repertoire shows around 200,000 clones, approximately 90% found once; its top ten account for approximately 12%. The source material was peripheral blood. The receptor source for this set is a woman aged 18-29 years who had recovered from COVID-19.

In this sample, this clone turned up once. V gene TRBV5-5 combines with J gene TRBJ2-2; tentatively, D is TRBD2 (6 bases). With 6 bases removed from V and 1 base from J, the gap between germline ends came to 13 bases. Looked up from germline, CDR1 is SGHKS and CDR2 is YYEKEE (reference sequence). The CDR3 is 15 residues long. This CDR3 reads CASTLTSLNTGELFF. The CDR3 region has the DNA TGTGCCAGCACCCTCACTAGCCTGAACACCGGGGAGCTGTTTTTT.

For this clone: Other DNA sequences within the sample encode an identical CDR3. The gene calls are TRBV9 and TRBJ2-7, with a weak D call TRBD1 (7 bases). Trimming removed 0 bases from V and 4 bases from J, with 11 bases in between. CDR1 is SGDLS and CDR2 is YYNGEE in the germline V gene. The CDR3 extends over 14 amino acids. The CDR3 DNA follows: TGTGCCAGCAGCGTAGGCCAGGGGGGTTACGAGCAGTACTTC. Protein product: CASSVGQGGYEQYF.

The chain is built from TRBV11-2 and TRBJ1-2, with 9 bases matching TRBD1. This CDR3 is 14 amino acids long. Germline V lookup: CDR1 SGHAT, CDR2 FQNNGV. Trimming cost V 4 bases and J 2 bases; bases outside gene matches: 2. CDR3 nucleotides: TGTGCCAGCAGCTGGACAGGGGACAACTATGGCTACACCTTC. Amino acids: CASSWTGDNYGYTF.

The genes are TRBV19 and TRBJ2-6, with D maybe TRBD2 (6 bases). The CDR3 covers 16 residues. Trimming took off 5 bases at V and 0 bases at J, with 11 bases between the two ends. CDR1 is LNHDA and CDR2 is SQIVND in the germline V gene (reference sequence). CDR3 region: CASSSWTTSGANVLTF. The CDR3 DNA sequence: TGTGCCAGTAGTTCTTGGACTACCTCTGGGGCCAACGTCCTGACTTTC.

CDR3 sequence (DNA): TGTGCCAGCGAAAGACTAGCGGAAAGCACAGATACGCAGTATTTT. Encoded protein: CASERLAESTDTQYF. This chain joins TRBV25-1 and TRBJ2-3; the match to TRBD2 covers 9 bases. The CDR3 is 15 residues long. The junction had 6 bases not matched to a gene; V was cut back by 8 bases and J by 0 bases. The V gene's germline CDR1 is MGHDK and CDR2 SYGVNS.

The genes are TRBV27 and TRBJ2-6; 7 bases align to TRBD1. Per germline, CDR1 MNHEY and CDR2 SMNVEV (reference sequence). The CDR3 is 15 amino acids. The V segment lost 6 bases and the J segment 4 bases; nucleotides outside the gene matches: 6. Written as DNA, the CDR3 is TGTGCCAGCAGACGAGGGGGCACCGGGGCCAACGTCCTGACTTTC. This sequence encodes CASRRGGTGANVLTF.

The chain recombines TRBV3-1 (or the pseudogene TRBV3-2) with TRBJ1-2; 8 bases are shared with TRBD1. Germline lookup yields CDR1 LGHDT and CDR2 YNNKEL (reference sequence). The trim removed 1 base at V and 4 bases at J, leaving 5 bases unmatched. CDR3 length: 15 residues. CDR3 DNA: TGTGCCAGCAGCCAAGCGGCGGGACAGGTCTATGGCTACACCTTC. It codes for CASSQAAGQVYGYTF.

The chain has TRBV7-8 and TRBJ2-3; the match to TRBD1 covers 10 bases. J lost 4 bases, V lost 5 bases, and 6 bases had no gene match. Germline CDR1 reads SGHVS; CDR2 reads FQNEAQ. The CDR3 runs 15 residues. CDR3 DNA sequence: TGTGCCAGCAGCAGCCGAGGGACAGGGGCAGATACGCAGTATTTT. This codes for CASSSRGTGADTQYF.

This chain joins TRBV5-1 and TRBJ2-2, with D tentatively TRBD2 (5 bases). Germline values: CDR1 SGHRS, CDR2 YFSETQ. The CDR3 is 16 residues long. V lost 0 bases and J lost 4, with 13 bases in between. CDR3 sequence (DNA): TGCGCCAGCAGCTTGGCCTCTGGGAGACCCACCGGGGAGCTGTTTTTT. It translates to CASSLASGRPTGELFF.

The rearrangement links TRBV5-1 to TRBJ2-1; 9 bases agree with TRBD2. The ends lost 2 bases at V and 7 bases at J; junction bases unmatched: 10. Per the germline V gene, CDR1 is SGHRS and CDR2 is YFSETQ. This CDR3 spans 16 amino acids. CDR3 in amino acids: CASSLLAGVPGNEQFF. The CDR3 DNA reads TGCGCCAGCAGCTTACTAGCGGGCGTCCCCGGGAATGAGCAGTTCTTC.

The chain combines TRBV4-3 with TRBJ1-4; 8 bases match TRBD1. This CDR3 is 17 amino acids long. Germline values: CDR1 LGHNA, CDR2 YSLEER. V trimming: 5 bases; J trimming: 1 base; junction bases outside the gene matches: 9. CDR3 residues: CASSSRTGPRTNEKLFF. CDR3 bases: TGCGCCAGCAGCTCCCGGACAGGGCCCCGAACTAATGAAAAACTGTTTTTT.

V is TRBV6-5 and J is TRBJ2-7, with TRBD2 identical over 8 bases. This CDR3 has 12 amino acids. Per the germline V gene, CDR1 is MNHEY and CDR2 is SVGAGI. V trimming: 10 bases; J trimming: 6 bases; junction bases outside the gene matches: 8. As DNA, the CDR3 is TGTGCCACCTTAGGCGGGAGGTCCGAGCAGTACTTC. Amino acids: CATLGGRSEQYF.

This chain's CDR3 is CSVGLAYYNEQFF. In DNA form, the CDR3 reads TGCAGCGTTGGGCTAGCGTACTACAATGAGCAGTTCTTC. V gene TRBV29-1 combines with J gene TRBJ2-1, with D possibly TRBD2 on 6 matching bases. The CDR3 is 13 amino acids. Between the trimmed V and J ends, which lost 4 bases and 3 bases, there was a span of 10 bases. CDR1 is SQVTM and CDR2 is ANQGSEA in the germline V gene.

CDR3 nucleotide sequence: TGTGCCAGCAGCGTAGGCGCAGGGGCTCCAGCCAAAAACATTCAGTACTTC. It is translated as CASSVGAGAPAKNIQYF. This chain joins TRBV9 and TRBJ2-4, with D tentatively TRBD1 (6 bases). This CDR3 has 17 residues. Germline V gene sequence: CDR1 SGDLS, CDR2 YYNGEE. Between the trimmed V and J ends, which lost 0 bases and 0 bases, there was a span of 13 bases.

CDR3 in amino acids: CASTSGENYGYTF. The CDR3 nucleotides read TGTGCCAGCACCTCAGGGGAAAACTATGGCTACACCTTC. The chain has TRBV12-3 or TRBV12-4 and TRBJ1-2; a weak D match, TRBD1 (6 bases). The length of the CDR3 is 13 residues. The V end was cut by 7 bases, the J end by 2 bases, with 11 bases between.